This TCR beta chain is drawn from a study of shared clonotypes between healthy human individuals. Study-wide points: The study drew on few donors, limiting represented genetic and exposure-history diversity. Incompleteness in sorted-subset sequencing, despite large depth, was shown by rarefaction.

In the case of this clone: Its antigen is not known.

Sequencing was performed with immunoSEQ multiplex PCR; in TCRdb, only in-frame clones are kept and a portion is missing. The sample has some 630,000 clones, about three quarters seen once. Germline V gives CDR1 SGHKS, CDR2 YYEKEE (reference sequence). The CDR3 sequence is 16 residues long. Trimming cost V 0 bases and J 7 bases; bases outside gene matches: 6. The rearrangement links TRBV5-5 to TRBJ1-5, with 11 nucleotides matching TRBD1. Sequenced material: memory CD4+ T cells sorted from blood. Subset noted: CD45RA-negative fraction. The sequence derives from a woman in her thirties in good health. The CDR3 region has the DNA TGTGCCAGCAGCTTGGACGGACAGGGGGCAAGGCAGCCCCAGCATTTT. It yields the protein CASSLDGQGARQPQHF.